Below, 5 T cell receptor beta chains from the same sample are listed, as sequenced in a study of CD8+CD57+ T cells in acquired aplastic anemia. For CDR3 and TCR beta VDJ profiling, genomic DNA was the template used. TCRdb redid the calling of the reads with MiXCR, one entry per CDR3 protein. The data show roughly 220,000 distinct CDR3 sequences, 60% to 80% seen once. In patients chosen for sequencing, flow cytometry had shown CD8+CD57+ cell expansion. The specimen was sorted CD4+, CD8+, or CD8+CD57+ T cells (not recorded which) from PBMCs. The receptors derive from a human donor with aplastic anemia.

The chain combines TRBV12-3 or TRBV12-4 with TRBJ2-3; D ambiguous. This CDR3 is built from 12 residues. The V end lost 5 bases, the J end lost 9 bases, and 12 bases lay between the germline ends. CDR3 sequence reads: CASSPLVGTQYF. Written as DNA, the CDR3 is TGTGCCAGCAGTCCCTTGGTAGGCACGCAGTATTTT.

The rearrangement uses TRBV15 and TRBJ1-5; possible D gene TRBD1, 5 bases. This CDR3 is 17 amino acids long. V lost 5 bases and J lost 4, with 21 bases in between. The germline V gene has CDR1 LNHNV and CDR2 YYDKDF (reference sequence). CDR3 residues: CATSEETGRLRNQPQHF. CDR3 DNA sequence: TGTGCCACCAGCGAAGAGACGGGACGACTAAGAAATCAGCCCCAGCATTTT. Supplemented by reference TRBV15 and TRBJ1-5, the full variable domain reads DAMVIQNPRYQVTQFGKPVTLSCSQTLNHNVMYWYQQKSSQAPKLLFHYYDKDFNNEADTPDNFQSRRPNTSFCFLDIRSPGLGDTAMYLCATSEETGRLRNQPQHFGDGTRLSIL.

The chain links TRBV5-1 to TRBJ2-7; TRBD2 might be the D (6 bases). The CDR3 is made up of 17 amino acids. V was cut by 4 bases and J by 3 bases, with 23 bases left in between. Germline V gene lookup returns CDR1 SGHRS and CDR2 YFSETQ. This CDR3 reads CASSLAGRPGKNYEQYF. In DNA form, the CDR3 reads TGCGCCAGCAGCCTGGCAGGGAGGCCAGGGAAGAACTACGAGCAGTACTTC.

This clonotype was seen repeatedly, ten times or more. The chain links TRBV6-6 to TRBJ2-3; 12 nucleotides align to TRBD2. Germline V lookup: CDR1 MNHNY, CDR2 SVGAGI (reference sequence). CDR3 length equals 17 residues. The junction had 10 bases not matched to a gene; V was cut back by 5 bases and J by 4 bases. The CDR3 bases are TGTGCCAGCAGTCCCTACCACCTAGCGGGGGGGCCAGATACGCAGTATTTT. It encodes CASSPYHLAGGPDTQYF.

The rearrangement joins TRBV5-5 to TRBJ2-1, with a weak D call TRBD2 (7 bases). Germline loops: CDR1 SGHKS, CDR2 YYEKEE (reference sequence). This CDR3 comprises 15 residues. With 4 bases removed from V and 12 bases from J, the gap between germline ends came to 23 bases. CDR3 amino acids: CASSEDPGGLDTQFF. The CDR3 nucleotides read TGTGCCAGCAGCGAAGACCCGGGGGGCCTAGATACGCAGTTCTTC.